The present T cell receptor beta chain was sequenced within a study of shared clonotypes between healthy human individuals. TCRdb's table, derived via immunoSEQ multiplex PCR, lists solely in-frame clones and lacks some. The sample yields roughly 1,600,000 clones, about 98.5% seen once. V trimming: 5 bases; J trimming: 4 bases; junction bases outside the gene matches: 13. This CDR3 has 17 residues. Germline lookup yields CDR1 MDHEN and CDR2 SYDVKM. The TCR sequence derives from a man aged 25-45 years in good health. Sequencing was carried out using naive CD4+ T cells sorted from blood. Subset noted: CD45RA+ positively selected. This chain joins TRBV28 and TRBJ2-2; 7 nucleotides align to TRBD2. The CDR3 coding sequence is TGTGCCAGCAGTGTCGGACACGTCTCGGGGGGCACCGGGGAGCTGTTTTTT. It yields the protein CASSVGHVSGGTGELFF.